The 8 T cell receptor beta chains in this list originate from one sample, sequenced in a study of T cells in Graves' hyperthyroidism and ophthalmopathy. Amplification of TCR beta CDR3 regions was performed using RNA transcripts as template. HTBI primers were employed in a first-round RT-PCR of the TCR CDR3. TCRdb re-derived calls from the multiplex PCR reads in MiXCR, one entry per CDR3 protein. The table has 490,000 or so distinct CDR3 sequences, 20% to 25% seen once. The sequenced sample consisted of blood. These receptors all come from a woman between 65 and 79 years old with Graves' ophthalmopathy.

This chain connects TRBV10-3 to TRBJ2-7; the D gene is possibly TRBD2 (5 bases). CDR1 is ENHRY, CDR2 SYGVKD, per germline. The V end was cut by 0 bases, the J end by 7 bases, with 16 bases between. The CDR3 consists of 15 residues. The CDR3 region is CAISESVGSPGEQYF. CDR3 DNA sequence: TGTGCCATCAGTGAGTCTGTCGGGTCCCCGGGGGAGCAGTACTTC.

This clonotype has ten or more counts. V gene TRBV28 combines with J gene TRBJ2-3; D not certain. The CDR3 has 12 amino acids. V was shortened by 10 bases and J by 1 base, with 9 bases between the two germline ends. Germline assignment: CDR1 MDHEN and CDR2 SYDVKM. CDR3 sequence: CATQSGTDTQYF. The CDR3 DNA follows: TGTGCCACCCAAAGCGGCACAGATACGCAGTATTTT.

Ten or more counts support this clonotype. V is TRBV7-2 and J is TRBJ2-3, with D maybe TRBD2 (5 bases). The CDR3 runs to 15 residues. V lost 5 bases and J 0 bases, leaving 12 bases between the germline ends. Per the germline V gene, CDR1 is SGHTA and CDR2 is FQGNSA. CDR3 residues: CASSPTRGSTDTQYF. The CDR3 DNA is TGTGCCAGCAGCCCAACTCGGGGTAGCACAGATACGCAGTATTTT.

This clonotype was seen ten or more times. The chain joins TRBV2 to TRBJ2-5; D is unresolved. CDR1 is SNHLY and CDR2 is FYNNEI in the germline V gene. V lost 5 bases to trimming and J lost 2 bases, with 15 bases between them. The CDR3 contains 15 residues. The CDR3 DNA reads as TGTGCCAGCAGTTACGGACCGGCCTCACAAGAGACCCAGTACTTC. Its translation: CASSYGPASQETQYF.

V and J are TRBV10-3 and TRBJ2-1; D uncertain. CDR1 and CDR2 (germline): ENHRY, SYGVKD. The CDR3 length is 13 residues. V gave up 1 base and J gave up 1 base, with 2 bases separating them. In DNA, the CDR3 is TGTGCCATCAGTGAGTTTTCCTACAATGAGCAGTTCTTC. This encodes CAISEFSYNEQFF.

The V and J genes are TRBV27 and TRBJ2-2; possible D gene TRBD1, 6 bases. This CDR3 spans 15 amino acids. Trimming took off 4 bases at V and 4 bases at J, with 13 bases between the two ends. Per germline, CDR1 MNHEY and CDR2 SMNVEV (reference sequence). The CDR3 here is CASSSAGAATGELFF. The CDR3 coding sequence is TGTGCCAGCAGTTCAGCAGGGGCGGCCACCGGGGAGCTGTTTTTT.

V and J are TRBV7-8 and TRBJ2-7; possibly TRBD2 for D (5 bases). Germline loops: CDR1 SGHVS, CDR2 FQNEAQ. This CDR3 has 14 amino acids. Trimming took 1 base from V and 6 from J, leaving 13 bases between them. The CDR3 nucleotides are TGTGCCAGCAGCTTAGGGCAACGGGAAGGCGAGCAGTACTTC. Translated: CASSLGQREGEQYF.

V gene TRBV10-3 combines with J gene TRBJ2-3; possibly TRBD2 for D (5 bases). Trimming removed 8 bases at V and 2 bases at J, with 17 bases between. This CDR3 contains 15 residues. Germline CDR1 ENHRY, CDR2 SYGVKD. The CDR3 is CAISNFGETTDTQYF. CDR3 bases: TGTGCCATCTCCAATTTCGGGGAGACCACAGATACGCAGTATTTT.